These 9 T cell receptor beta chains were all obtained from the same sample, sequenced in a study of blood T cells in healthy people across ages. The use of a sample-barcoded 5' primer and a J-beta primer mix characterized a second PCR of roughly 7 to 11 cycles. TCRdb passed the 5' RACE reads through MiXCR, listing each CDR3 protein once. Of approximately 780,000 distinct CDR3 sequences in the sample, around 24% are singletons; the top ten hold about 2.9%. These data were likewise used in another study, on T cells of mothers and their children.

Sequenced material: blood. These receptors all come from a boy aged 5 to 17 in good health.

This clonotype was observed a handful of times. This chain joins TRBV12-3 or TRBV12-4 and TRBJ2-5, with 10 positions matching TRBD2. V dropped 6 bases and J dropped 2; count of bases not matched to a gene: 12. The CDR3 is 17 amino acids. The DNA of the CDR3 is TGTGCCAGCAGCCGTAAGCTAGCGGGGGTTATTCAAGAGACCCAGTACTTC. Protein sequence: CASSRKLAGVIQETQYF.

The rearrangement joins TRBV20-1 to TRBJ1-1; 8 nucleotides match TRBD1. The germline V gene encodes CDR1 DFQATT and CDR2 SNEGSKA (reference sequence). CDR3 length equals 14 residues. V gave up 5 bases and J gave up 4 bases; unmatched junction bases: 9. The CDR3 nucleotides are TGCAGTGCTCCTCAACAGGGGGAGGGCACTGAAGCTTTCTTT. Protein product: CSAPQQGEGTEAFF.

The genes are TRBV15 and TRBJ2-1; perhaps TRBD1 as D (5 bases). V gave up 1 base and J gave up 2 bases, with 6 bases separating them. Germline V gene lookup returns CDR1 LNHNV and CDR2 YYDKDF (reference sequence). This CDR3 region has 14 residues. CDR3 in amino acids: CATSRAGTYNEQFF. The DNA for the CDR3 is TGTGCCACCAGCAGAGCAGGGACCTACAATGAGCAGTTCTTC. Variable domain in full (rest from reference TRBV15 and TRBJ2-1): DAMVIQNPRYQVTQFGKPVTLSCSQTLNHNVMYWYQQKSSQAPKLLFHYYDKDFNNEADTPDNFQSRRPNTSFCFLDIRSPGLGDTAMYLCATSRAGTYNEQFFGPGTRLTVL.

The DNA of the CDR3 is TGTGCCAGCAGTGTAGGGCGGATCAGCTCCTACGAGCAGTACTTC. Translated, it gives CASSVGRISSYEQYF. The chain has TRBV6-1 and TRBJ2-7; D ambiguous. CDR1 and CDR2 (germline): MNHNS, SASEGT. The CDR3 runs to 15 residues. Trimming took 4 bases from V and 0 from J, leaving 13 bases between them.

The V and J genes are TRBV29-1 and TRBJ2-3, with 9 bases matching TRBD2. This CDR3 has 15 residues. Germline V gene data show CDR1 as SQVTM and CDR2 as ANQGSEA. V trimming: 4 bases; J trimming: 0 bases; junction bases outside the gene matches: 5. The CDR3 loop is CSVAGTSPSTDTQYF. CDR3 nucleotide sequence: TGCAGCGTTGCGGGGACTAGCCCCAGCACAGATACGCAGTATTTT.

Only a few counts were recorded for this clonotype. V is TRBV12-3 or TRBV12-4 and J is TRBJ1-4; the D is unclear. This CDR3 has 11 amino acids. V lost 11 bases to trimming and J lost 5 bases, with 9 bases between them. This chain's CDR3 is CASRANEKLFF. The CDR3 DNA is TGTGCCTCACGGGCCAATGAAAAACTGTTTTTT.

The CDR3 loop reads CASSSDRGGYTF. CDR3 nucleotide sequence: TGTGCCAGCAGTTCGGACAGAGGAGGCTACACCTTC. The chain carries TRBV28 and TRBJ1-2, with D possibly being TRBD1 (6 bases). V lost 4 bases and J lost 8, with 11 bases in between. Germline V lookup: CDR1 MDHEN, CDR2 SYDVKM. This CDR3 is built from 12 residues.

The chain is built from TRBV7-2 and TRBJ2-5, with TRBD2 matching over 12 bases. V shed 6 bases, J shed 1 base, and the junction held 9 bases outside the gene matches. The CDR3 contains 17 residues. Germline V gene sequence: CDR1 SGHTA, CDR2 FQGNSA. Written as DNA, the CDR3 is TGTGCCAGCAGTCAGGAACTAGCGGGGGGCCCCCAAGAGACCCAGTACTTC. Its translation is CASSQELAGGPQETQYF.

This clonotype was detected only a few times. This chain connects TRBV5-1 to TRBJ1-6; D ambiguous. The length of the CDR3 is 13 residues. Germline CDR1 reads SGHRS; CDR2 reads YFSETQ. V was clipped by 1 base and J by 7 bases, with 6 bases between them. The CDR3 coding sequence is TGCGCCAGCAGCTTGCAGCAGAATTCACCCCTCCACTTT. It is translated as CASSLQQNSPLHF.